Listed below are T cell receptor beta chains from one sample, sequenced in a study of T-cell memory formation after mild COVID-19. TCRdb called the 5' RACE reads again in MiXCR, with one record for every CDR3 protein. The sample yields approximately 290,000 distinct CDR3 sequences, approximately 8% seen once. The material sequenced was PBMCs or a T cell subset sorted from them (not recorded which). All receptors come from a man aged 18-30 years who had mild COVID-19 (a few samples of this study predate the infection). Cell type and time point are not known. Each CDR3 is given with its conserved first and last residue. A D gene is named only where the DNA matches it firmly. A row's size may be missing; if present it is once, few, many or a size class.

J: TRBJ2-3; size: -; D: -; V: TRBV6-6; DNA: TGTGCCAGCAGTTACTCAGCGGGCACAGATACGCAGTATTTT; CDR3: CASSYSAGTDTQYF
J: TRBJ2-5; size: -; D: -; V: TRBV15; DNA: TGTGCCACCAGCAGAGATGCAGTTCAAGAGACCCAGTACTTC; CDR3: CATSRDAVQETQYF
J: TRBJ1-2; size: many; D: -; V: TRBV20-1; DNA: TGCAGTGCTGACAGGAGAATGTATGGCTACACCTTC; CDR3: CSADRRMYGYTF
J: TRBJ1-4; size: few; D: -; V: TRBV5-1; DNA: TGCGCCAGCAGCTTTACCCAGAGTGGAACTAATGAAAAACTGTTTTTT; CDR3: CASSFTQSGTNEKLFF
J: TRBJ2-5; size: many; D: TRBD1; V: TRBV14; DNA: TGTGCCAGCAGCCAAGGGGGACAGCAAGAGACCCAGTACTTC; CDR3: CASSQGGQQETQYF
J: TRBJ1-4; size: -; D: -; V: TRBV7-9; DNA: TGTGCCAGCAGTCCCAGGGGAGCAACTAATGAAAAACTGTTTTTT; CDR3: CASSPRGATNEKLFF
J: TRBJ2-6; size: -; D: -; V: TRBV6-5; DNA: TGTGCCAGCTCCACCCGGAGATACTCTGGGGCCAACGTCCTGACTTTC; CDR3: CASSTRRYSGANVLTF
J: TRBJ2-5; size: -; D: -; V: TRBV3-1; DNA: TGTGCCAGCAGCCAAGGGACTAACCAAGAGACCCAGTACTTC; CDR3: CASSQGTNQETQYF
J: TRBJ2-1; size: -; D: -; V: TRBV7-6; DNA: TGTGCCAGCAGCTTATTTGGGACACGTTACAATGAGCAGTTCTTC; CDR3: CASSLFGTRYNEQFF
J: TRBJ2-7; size: -; D: -; V: TRBV20-1; DNA: TGCAGTACCGGGATGGGGGTTTCCGAGCAGTACTTC; CDR3: CSTGMGVSEQYF
J: TRBJ1-2; size: -; D: -; V: TRBV20-1; DNA: TGCAGTGCTGTTGACAGAGGGAACTATGGCTACACCTTC; CDR3: CSAVDRGNYGYTF
J: TRBJ2-7; size: -; D: TRBD1; V: TRBV6-1; DNA: TGTGCCAGCAGTGAAGCAGGACAGGGTTACGAGCAGTACTTC; CDR3: CASSEAGQGYEQYF
J: TRBJ2-6; size: -; D: -; V: TRBV2; DNA: TGTGCCAGCAGTGATGGGCCCTCTGGGGCCAACGTCCTGACTTTC; CDR3: CASSDGPSGANVLTF
J: TRBJ1-1; size: -; D: TRBD1; V: TRBV7-6; DNA: TGTGCCAGCAGCTTAGCCCTAGACAGGGGCCAAATCACTGAAGCTTTCTTT; CDR3: CASSLALDRGQITEAFF
J: TRBJ1-6; size: -; D: -; V: TRBV18; DNA: TGTGCCAGCTCAGGGCGGACAGATAATTCACCCCTCCACTTT; CDR3: CASSGRTDNSPLHF
J: TRBJ2-7; size: few; D: -; V: TRBV7-2; DNA: TGTGCCAGCAGTCAGGACCCCGGCGAGCAGTACTTC; CDR3: CASSQDPGEQYF
J: TRBJ1-2; size: few; D: -; V: TRBV7-2; DNA: TGTGCCAGCAGCTTCCAAGTGGACTATGGCTACACCTTC; CDR3: CASSFQVDYGYTF
J: TRBJ2-1; size: few; D: TRBD2; V: TRBV7-2; DNA: TGTGCCAGCAGCTTTAACCCTGGCGGGGGGGCGTACAATGAGCAGTTCTTC; CDR3: CASSFNPGGGAYNEQFF
J: TRBJ2-2; size: many; D: -; V: TRBV12-3/TRBV12-4; DNA: TGTGCCAGCAGTCCGCGAGGGGCGACGACCGGGGAGCTGTTTTTT; CDR3: CASSPRGATTGELFF
J: TRBJ2-5; size: -; D: TRBD1; V: TRBV4-1; DNA: TGCGCCAGCAGCCAAGCCACGACAACAGGGGGGACCCAGTACTTC; CDR3: CASSQATTTGGTQYF
J: TRBJ1-2; size: many; D: -; V: TRBV5-1; DNA: TGCGCCAGCAGCTTTTCGGGGGCCACTAACTATGGCTACACCTTC; CDR3: CASSFSGATNYGYTF
J: TRBJ1-4; size: few; D: -; V: TRBV20-1; DNA: TGCAGTGTCAGTCCCTTAGAGGAAAAACTGTTTTTT; CDR3: CSVSPLEEKLFF
J: TRBJ1-5; size: -; D: -; V: TRBV20-1; DNA: TGCAGTGCTAGCGGGGGGAATCAGCCCCAGCATTTT; CDR3: CSASGGNQPQHF
J: TRBJ2-4; size: few; D: -; V: TRBV7-9; DNA: TGTGCCAGCAGCTTAGGGCAGTACCTAGCCAAAAACATTCAGTACTTC; CDR3: CASSLGQYLAKNIQYF
J: TRBJ2-3; size: many; D: TRBD1; V: TRBV7-3; DNA: TGTGCCAGCAGCTTACTGGGACAGGGAATTACAGATACGCAGTATTTT; CDR3: CASSLLGQGITDTQYF
J: TRBJ2-1; size: few; D: TRBD1; V: TRBV5-1; DNA: TGCGCCAGCACCCCGACAGGGGGAAATGAGCAGTTCTTC; CDR3: CASTPTGGNEQFF
J: TRBJ2-1; size: few; D: -; V: TRBV27; DNA: TGTGCCAGCAGTTTCGGGTCAGGGGAATACAATGAGCAGTTCTTC; CDR3: CASSFGSGEYNEQFF
J: TRBJ2-2; size: -; D: -; V: TRBV6-6; DNA: TGTGCCACCTCCCGGGTGGTCGGGGAGCTGTTTTTT; CDR3: CATSRVVGELFF
J: TRBJ2-7; size: -; D: -; V: TRBV29-1; DNA: TGCAGCGTTGTTGCCGGGGGAGAGCAGTACTTC; CDR3: CSVVAGGEQYF
J: TRBJ2-2; size: -; D: -; V: TRBV5-1; DNA: TGCGCCAGTGGACAGACGAACACCGGGGAGCTGTTTTTT; CDR3: CASGQTNTGELFF
J: TRBJ2-1; size: few; D: TRBD2; V: TRBV10-3; DNA: TGTGCCATCAGCCCGTTCCGGGGGGGCCTGCTGCATGAGCAGTTCTTC; CDR3: CAISPFRGGLLHEQFF
J: TRBJ2-1; size: -; D: TRBD2; V: TRBV7-2; DNA: TGTGCCAGCAGTGGACTAGCGGGGGGACATTACAATGAGCAGTTCTTC; CDR3: CASSGLAGGHYNEQFF
J: TRBJ2-1; size: many; D: TRBD1; V: TRBV6-1; DNA: TGTGCCAGCAGTGAAGGGACAGGGGGCAATGAGCAGTTCTTC; CDR3: CASSEGTGGNEQFF
J: TRBJ2-3; size: few; D: -; V: TRBV7-9; DNA: TGTGCCGTGACTGACACGCAGTATTTT; CDR3: CAVTDTQYF
J: TRBJ2-2; size: few; D: TRBD2; V: TRBV7-9; DNA: TGTGCCAGCAGCTCGGGACTAGCGGGCCCGAACACCGGGGAGCTGTTTTTT; CDR3: CASSSGLAGPNTGELFF
J: TRBJ1-2; size: -; D: -; V: TRBV18; DNA: TGTGCCAGCTCACCAGTTAATGAAAACTATGGCTACACCTTC; CDR3: CASSPVNENYGYTF
J: TRBJ1-3; size: few; D: -; V: TRBV5-5; DNA: TGTGCCAGCAGCTTGTGGGACGCTGAGCTCGGAAACACCATATATTTT; CDR3: CASSLWDAELGNTIYF